This T cell receptor beta chain was sequenced in a study of blood T cell repertoires in COVID-19. Study details: Samples representing acute and convalescent COVID-19 were sourced from the United States, Italy and Spain. From T cells, B-cell-depleted T cells, or PBMCs came the material, which was cDNA or gDNA.

This table comes from immunoSEQ multiplex PCR, and its TCRdb copy is limited to in-frame clones, with some not included. Altogether over 150,000 clones are present, approximately 87% being singletons, with the ten largest covering around 21%. Germline values: CDR1 GTSNPN, CDR2 SVGIG (reference sequence). The CDR3 is made up of 15 amino acids. Trimming removed 0 bases at V and 1 base at J, with 12 bases between. The gene calls are TRBV30 and TRBJ2-5; D is possibly TRBD1 (6 bases). The clonotype comes from a man between 65 and 85 years old with active or convalescent COVID-19. The specimen sequenced was peripheral blood. The CDR3 loop reads CAWSVLWTAQETQYF. CDR3 nucleotide sequence: TGTGCCTGGAGTGTACTATGGACAGCCCAAGAGACCCAGTACTTC.